These T cell receptor beta chains were read from a single sample in a study of neoadjuvant anti-PD-1 for oral cavity cancer. Some clones are missing from TCRdb's copy, which holds only in-frame ones; the method was immunoSEQ multiplex PCR. The data hold about 12,000 clones, with approximately 63% observed a single time. This specimen consisted of tumor tissue, obtained before nivolumab (anti-PD-1) treatment. These receptors were obtained from a person aged 40 to 85 with oral cavity squamous cell carcinoma. The donor label of this sample is uncertain. Both conserved end residues are part of each CDR3. A D gene is named only where the DNA matches it firmly. Some rows have no size entry. The others give once, few or many, or a class for an expanded clone.

clone size: few
D gene: -
J gene: TRBJ1-3
V gene: TRBV21-1
CDR3 protein: CASSKKRSGNTIYF
CDR3 DNA: TGTGCCAGCAGCAAGAAAAGGTCTGGAAACACCATATATTTT

clone size: -
D gene: TRBD1
J gene: TRBJ2-5
V gene: TRBV7-2
CDR3 protein: CASSVTQGAWETQYF
CDR3 DNA: TGTGCCAGCAGCGTGACACAGGGGGCATGGGAGACCCAGTACTTC

clone size: -
D gene: TRBD1
J gene: TRBJ1-6
V gene: TRBV7-2
CDR3 protein: CASSLWVTGGSPLHF
CDR3 DNA: TGTGCCAGCAGCTTATGGGTGACAGGGGGATCACCCCTCCACTTT

clone size: -
D gene: TRBD1
J gene: TRBJ1-1
V gene: TRBV27
CDR3 protein: CASSNPGQGNTEAFF
CDR3 DNA: TGTGCCAGCAGCAACCCCGGACAGGGGAACACTGAAGCTTTCTTT

clone size: -
D gene: TRBD1
J gene: TRBJ2-7
V gene: TRBV6-5
CDR3 protein: CASSYGTGEASYEQYF
CDR3 DNA: TGTGCCAGCAGTTACGGGACAGGGGAAGCATCCTACGAGCAGTACTTC

clone size: -
D gene: -
J gene: TRBJ2-3
V gene: TRBV5-1
CDR3 protein: CASSRLDYHPRTDTQYF
CDR3 DNA: TGCGCCAGCAGCCGGCTCGACTACCACCCTCGCACAGATACGCAGTATTTT

clone size: -
D gene: -
J gene: TRBJ2-7
V gene: TRBV25-1
CDR3 protein: CASSGGAGFRTFYEQYF
CDR3 DNA: TGTGCCAGCAGTGGCGGGGCGGGGTTCCGTACCTTCTACGAGCAGTACTTC

clone size: -
D gene: TRBD2
J gene: TRBJ2-7
V gene: TRBV2
CDR3 protein: CASSETSGSIYEQYF
CDR3 DNA: TGTGCCAGCAGTGAGACTAGCGGGTCGATCTACGAGCAGTACTTC

clone size: -
D gene: -
J gene: TRBJ2-2
V gene: TRBV5-1
CDR3 protein: CASSPEGRNTGELFF
CDR3 DNA: TGCGCCAGCAGCCCGGAGGGACGGAACACCGGGGAGCTGTTTTTT

clone size: -
D gene: TRBD1
J gene: TRBJ2-6
V gene: TRBV15
CDR3 protein: CATSLDGQGANVLTF
CDR3 DNA: TGTGCCACCAGCCTAGACGGACAGGGTGCCAACGTCCTGACTTTC

clone size: -
D gene: -
J gene: TRBJ2-5
V gene: TRBV20-1
CDR3 protein: CSAAQETQYF
CDR3 DNA: TGCAGTGCAGCGCAGGAGACCCAGTACTTC

clone size: -
D gene: -
J gene: TRBJ1-5
V gene: TRBV6-1
CDR3 protein: CASSDLAGQGNQPQHF
CDR3 DNA: TGTGCCAGCAGTGACTTGGCAGGGCAGGGGAATCAGCCCCAGCATTTT

clone size: -
D gene: -
J gene: TRBJ2-1
V gene: TRBV7-8
CDR3 protein: CASSSTDYNEQFF
CDR3 DNA: TGTGCCAGCAGCTCGACAGACTACAATGAGCAGTTCTTC

clone size: -
D gene: -
J gene: TRBJ2-7
V gene: TRBV5-4
CDR3 protein: CASSFGLSRDYEQYF
CDR3 DNA: TGTGCCAGCAGCTTTGGACTGAGTCGGGATTACGAGCAGTACTTC

clone size: -
D gene: -
J gene: TRBJ1-6
V gene: TRBV5-5
CDR3 protein: CASGPQGASPLHF
CDR3 DNA: TGTGCCAGCGGACCACAGGGAGCTTCACCCCTCCACTTT

clone size: -
D gene: -
J gene: TRBJ1-5
V gene: TRBV11-3
CDR3 protein: CASSLGFSEPQHF
CDR3 DNA: TGTGCCAGCAGCTTAGGGTTCTCGGAGCCCCAGCATTTT

clone size: -
D gene: -
J gene: TRBJ2-7
V gene: TRBV2
CDR3 protein: CASSDPLPEQYF
CDR3 DNA: TGTGCCAGCAGTGATCCGTTACCCGAGCAGTACTTC

clone size: -
D gene: -
J gene: TRBJ1-2
V gene: TRBV11-2
CDR3 protein: CASSPTAGDNYGYTF
CDR3 DNA: TGTGCCAGCAGCCCCACCGCGGGAGACAACTATGGCTACACCTTC

clone size: large
D gene: -
J gene: TRBJ1-5
V gene: TRBV6-5
CDR3 protein: CASSTGTSNQPQHF
CDR3 DNA: TGTGCCAGCAGTACAGGGACTAGCAATCAGCCCCAGCATTTT

clone size: -
D gene: -
J gene: TRBJ2-2
V gene: TRBV27
CDR3 protein: CASSLPRGRANTGELFF
CDR3 DNA: TGTGCCAGCAGTCTCCCCCGCGGGCGGGCGAACACCGGGGAGCTGTTTTTT

clone size: -
D gene: -
J gene: TRBJ1-5
V gene: TRBV19
CDR3 protein: CASRRSGNQPQHF
CDR3 DNA: TGTGCCAGCCGAAGGTCGGGGAATCAGCCCCAGCATTTT

clone size: -
D gene: -
J gene: TRBJ2-7
V gene: TRBV21-1
CDR3 protein: CASRGGVHVLDEQYF
CDR3 DNA: TGTGCCAGCAGGGGTGGAGTACACGTGTTAGACGAGCAGTACTTC

clone size: -
D gene: TRBD2
J gene: TRBJ2-1
V gene: TRBV19
CDR3 protein: CASSIGTYDGGLADNEQFF
CDR3 DNA: TGTGCCAGTAGTATAGGTACATACGATGGAGGACTAGCGGATAATGAGCAGTTCTTC